This T cell receptor (beta chain) was identified during a study of shared clonotypes between healthy human individuals. Whole-study results and caveats: Tissue TCR repertoires likely differ from these blood-only repertoires.

Per the authors' pipeline: Filtering differed for immunoSEQ, which gave only junction sequences without quality scores. Sequenced by immunoSEQ multiplex PCR; TCRdb stores in-frame clones only, minus some. V, J and clone size reflect that table, while D and trimming were determined from the DNA. The sample has around 2,100,000 clones; about 94% are singletons. About this clone: Its specificity is unknown.

As defined, naive CD8 cells were CD45RO-negative and positively selected for CCR7, with terminally differentiated effector memory CD45RA+ cells excluded. From germline, CDR1 is SEHNR and CDR2 FQNEAQ (reference sequence). The CDR3 contains 14 residues. The V end was cut by 5 bases, the J end by 6 bases, with 13 bases between. The sample was naive CD8+ T cells sorted from blood. The source of this sequence is a man between 18 and 29 years old in good health. The chain links TRBV7-9 to TRBJ2-2; D gene unclear. CDR3 protein: CASSLTELSGELFF. CDR3 coding DNA: TGTGCCAGCAGCCTAACGGAGTTGTCCGGGGAGCTGTTTTTT.